These T cell receptor beta chains were read from a single sample in a study of metastatic and nonmetastatic thyroid tumors. TCRdb reprocessed the PCR reads via MiXCR. In the table there are approximately 23,000 clones, less than 45% of which are singletons. The sequencing input was blood. The receptors here all came from a male donor with papillary thyroid cancer or a benign thyroid nodule (not recorded which). Some clones in this sample may be carry-over from other donors' samples. Each CDR3 is given with its conserved first and last residue. D genes are given only for firm matches. The size field is filled for only some rows; it gives once, few, many or a size class.

v_gene: TRBV3-1; abundance: NA; j_gene: TRBJ1-3; d_gene: NA; CDR3nt: TGTGCCAGCGCGGGGTCTCTGGGAAACACCATATATTTT; CDR3aa: CASAGSLGNTIYF
v_gene: TRBV24-1; abundance: medium-sized; j_gene: TRBJ2-7; d_gene: NA; CDR3nt: TGTGCCACCAGTGATGCTCAAGCCTACGAGCAGTACTTC; CDR3aa: CATSDAQAYEQYF
v_gene: TRBV5-1; abundance: NA; j_gene: TRBJ1-1; d_gene: TRBD1; CDR3nt: TGCGCCAGCAGCTTGGGTGACAGGGGAGACAGCACTGAAGCTTTCTTT; CDR3aa: CASSLGDRGDSTEAFF
v_gene: TRBV7-8; abundance: NA; j_gene: TRBJ2-3; d_gene: NA; CDR3nt: TGTGCCAGCAGTCCCGGGGTAGATACGCAGTATTTT; CDR3aa: CASSPGVDTQYF
v_gene: TRBV6-5; abundance: medium-sized; j_gene: TRBJ2-5; d_gene: NA; CDR3nt: TGTGCCAGCAGTTACTCTTCACAGCAAGAGACCCAGTACTTC; CDR3aa: CASSYSSQQETQYF
v_gene: TRBV6-1; abundance: few; j_gene: TRBJ2-7; d_gene: TRBD2; CDR3nt: TGTGCCAGCAGTGAGACTAGCGGGGGCGTTTACGAGCAGTACTTC; CDR3aa: CASSETSGGVYEQYF
v_gene: TRBV19; abundance: NA; j_gene: TRBJ2-1; d_gene: TRBD2; CDR3nt: TGTGCCAGTACCACCGGGACTAGCGGGTGGGATGAGCAGTTCTTC; CDR3aa: CASTTGTSGWDEQFF
v_gene: TRBV7-8; abundance: once; j_gene: TRBJ1-2; d_gene: NA; CDR3nt: TGTGCCAGCAGCCAACGAATGGGGTGCCAGGGGCTTAACTATGGCTACACCTTC; CDR3aa: CASSQRMGCQGLNYGYTF
v_gene: TRBV7-8; abundance: many; j_gene: TRBJ2-2; d_gene: NA; CDR3nt: TGTGCCAGCAGCCCAGAGAACACCGGGGAGCTGTTTTTT; CDR3aa: CASSPENTGELFF
v_gene: TRBV9; abundance: few; j_gene: TRBJ2-2; d_gene: NA; CDR3nt: TGTGCCAGCAGCGCGGGAGCCGGGGAGCTGTTTTTT; CDR3aa: CASSAGAGELFF
v_gene: TRBV30; abundance: NA; j_gene: TRBJ1-2; d_gene: TRBD1; CDR3nt: TGTGCCTGGAGGGACCCAGGGGGCGCAGTATATGGCTACACCTTC; CDR3aa: CAWRDPGGAVYGYTF
v_gene: TRBV4-1; abundance: NA; j_gene: TRBJ1-2; d_gene: NA; CDR3nt: TGCGCCAGCAGCCAAGAGGGCCAGAACTATGGCTACACCTTC; CDR3aa: CASSQEGQNYGYTF
v_gene: TRBV20-1; abundance: many; j_gene: TRBJ1-1; d_gene: NA; CDR3nt: TGCAGTGCGGAACAGGGAATGAACACTGAAGCTTTCTTT; CDR3aa: CSAEQGMNTEAFF
v_gene: TRBV5-1; abundance: once; j_gene: TRBJ2-1; d_gene: TRBD2; CDR3nt: TGCGCCAGCAGTATAGCGGGTTGGGACAATGAGCAGTTCTTC; CDR3aa: CASSIAGWDNEQFF
v_gene: TRBV11-2; abundance: NA; j_gene: TRBJ2-7; d_gene: TRBD1; CDR3nt: TGTGCCAGCAGCTACGGGACAGGCTACGAGCAGTACTTC; CDR3aa: CASSYGTGYEQYF
v_gene: TRBV13; abundance: NA; j_gene: TRBJ2-3; d_gene: TRBD2; CDR3nt: TGTGCCAGCAGCCCTCGGACTAGTACCACAGATACGCAGTATTTT; CDR3aa: CASSPRTSTTDTQYF